This TCR beta chain was identified during a study of human T cells and chemical hapten exposure. Time point here: pre-sensitization, week 0. Treatment in this sample: therapeutic diphenylcyclopropenone sensitization with weekly scalp DPC. People who gave samples had alopecia, were 18 to 70 years old, and were suitable for DPC. Authors' methods: The number of TCRs in each sample had a median of 95,638 and spanned roughly 23,224 to 700,000. One entry per CDR3 protein, called by TCRdb with MiXCR from the RACE reads. V and J calls and clone size were set by TCRdb, not the authors. This repertoire shows 190,000 or so distinct CDR3 sequences, almost 30% found once; its top ten account for under 3%. The V gene lost 3 bases and the J gene lost 2 bases, with 12 bases spanning the gap. The CDR3 totals 14 residues. Germline loops: CDR1 SQVTM, CDR2 ANQGSEA.

The chain is built from TRBV29-1 and TRBJ2-3; the D gene is possibly TRBD2 (6 bases). Sequenced here: whole blood, sampled in connection with sensitization to the hapten diphenylcyclopropenone (DPC). The sequence derives from a woman aged 25 to 45 with alopecia areata. Some clones in this sample may be carry-over from other donors' samples. Here the CDR3 reads CSVDVTSFTDTQYF. As DNA, the CDR3 is TGCAGCGTTGATGTGACTAGTTTCACAGATACGCAGTATTTT.